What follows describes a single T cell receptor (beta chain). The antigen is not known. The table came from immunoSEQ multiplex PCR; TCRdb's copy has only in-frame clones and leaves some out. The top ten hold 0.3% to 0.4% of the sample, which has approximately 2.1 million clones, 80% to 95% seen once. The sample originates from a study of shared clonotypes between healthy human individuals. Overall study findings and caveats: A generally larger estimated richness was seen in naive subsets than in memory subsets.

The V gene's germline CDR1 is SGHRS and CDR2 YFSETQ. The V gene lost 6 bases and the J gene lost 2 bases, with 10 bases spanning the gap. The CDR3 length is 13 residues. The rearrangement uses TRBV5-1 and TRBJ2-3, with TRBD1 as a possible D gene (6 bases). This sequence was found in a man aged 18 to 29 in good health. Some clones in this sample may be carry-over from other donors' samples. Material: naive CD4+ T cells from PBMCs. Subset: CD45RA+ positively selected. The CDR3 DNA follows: TGCGCCAGCAAGCTGGGGGCCACAGATACGCAGTATTTT. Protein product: CASKLGATDTQYF.